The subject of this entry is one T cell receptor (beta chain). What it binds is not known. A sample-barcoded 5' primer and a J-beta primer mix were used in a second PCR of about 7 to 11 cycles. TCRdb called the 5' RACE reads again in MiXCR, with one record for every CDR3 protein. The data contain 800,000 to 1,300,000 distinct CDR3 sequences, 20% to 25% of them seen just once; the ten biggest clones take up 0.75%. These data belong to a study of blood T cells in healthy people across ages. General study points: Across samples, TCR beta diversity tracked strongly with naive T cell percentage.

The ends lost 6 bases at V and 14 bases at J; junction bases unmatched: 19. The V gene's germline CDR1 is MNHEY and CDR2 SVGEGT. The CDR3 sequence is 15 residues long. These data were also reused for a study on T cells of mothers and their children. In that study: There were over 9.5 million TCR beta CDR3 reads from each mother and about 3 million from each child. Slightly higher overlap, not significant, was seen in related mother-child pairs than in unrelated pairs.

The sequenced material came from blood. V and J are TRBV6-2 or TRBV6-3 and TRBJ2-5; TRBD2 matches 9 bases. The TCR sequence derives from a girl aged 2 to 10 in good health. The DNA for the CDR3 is TGTGCCAGCAGACCCATTAAAGCGGGAGGTGACGAGCAATACTTC. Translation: CASRPIKAGGDEQYF.